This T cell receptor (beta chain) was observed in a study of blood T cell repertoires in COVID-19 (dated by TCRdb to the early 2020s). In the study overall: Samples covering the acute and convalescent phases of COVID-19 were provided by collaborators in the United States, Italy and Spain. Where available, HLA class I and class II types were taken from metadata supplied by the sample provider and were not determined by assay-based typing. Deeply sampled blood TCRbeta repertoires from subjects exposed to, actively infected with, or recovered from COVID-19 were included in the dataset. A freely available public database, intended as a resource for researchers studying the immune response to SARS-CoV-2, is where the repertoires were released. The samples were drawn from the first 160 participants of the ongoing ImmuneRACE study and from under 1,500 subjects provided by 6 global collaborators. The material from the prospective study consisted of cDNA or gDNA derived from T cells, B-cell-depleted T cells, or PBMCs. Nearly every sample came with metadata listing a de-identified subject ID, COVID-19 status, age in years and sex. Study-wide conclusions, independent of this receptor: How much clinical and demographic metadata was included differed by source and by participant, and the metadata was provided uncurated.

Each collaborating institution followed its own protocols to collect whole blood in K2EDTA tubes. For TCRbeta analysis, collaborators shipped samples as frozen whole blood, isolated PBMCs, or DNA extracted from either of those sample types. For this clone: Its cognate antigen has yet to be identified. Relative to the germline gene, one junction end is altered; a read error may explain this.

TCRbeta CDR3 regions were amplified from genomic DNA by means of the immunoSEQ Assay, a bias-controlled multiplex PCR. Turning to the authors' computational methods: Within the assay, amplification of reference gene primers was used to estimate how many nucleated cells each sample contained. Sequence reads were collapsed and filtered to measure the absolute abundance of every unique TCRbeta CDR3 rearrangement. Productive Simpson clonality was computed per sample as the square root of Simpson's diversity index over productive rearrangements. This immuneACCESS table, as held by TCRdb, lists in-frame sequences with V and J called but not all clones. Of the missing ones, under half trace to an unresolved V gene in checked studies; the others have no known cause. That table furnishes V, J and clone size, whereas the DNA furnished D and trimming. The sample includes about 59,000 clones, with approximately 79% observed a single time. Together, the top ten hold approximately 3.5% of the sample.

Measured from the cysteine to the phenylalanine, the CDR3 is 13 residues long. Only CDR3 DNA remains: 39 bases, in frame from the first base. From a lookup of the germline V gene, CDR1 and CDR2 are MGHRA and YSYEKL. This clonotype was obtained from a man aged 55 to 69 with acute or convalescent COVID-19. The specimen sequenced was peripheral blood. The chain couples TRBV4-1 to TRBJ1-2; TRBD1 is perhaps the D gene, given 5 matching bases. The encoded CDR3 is CATSDSPDYGYTF. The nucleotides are TGCGCCACCAGCGACAGTCCTGACTATGGCTACACCTTC.